This T cell receptor (beta chain) was profiled in a study of shared clonotypes between healthy human individuals. Findings and limits, study-wide: The study found lower generation probabilities in non-shared clonotypes than in those shared by all four donors. Estimated clonotype richness was generally higher in naive than memory subsets.

The CDR3 consists of 19 residues. The V segment lost 2 bases and the J segment 0 bases; nucleotides outside the gene matches: 8. Germline V lookup: CDR1 SGDLS, CDR2 YYNGEE. On this clone: The antigen is unknown.

Data came from immunoSEQ multiplex PCR; TCRdb stores just in-frame clones and leaves some out. The table lists about 1.5 million clones, nearly 99% of them singletons. Sequencing was done on a sample of naive CD4+ T cells sorted from blood. Indicated subset: CD45RA+ positively selected. The source of this sequence is a man in his thirties or forties in good health. The V and J genes are TRBV9 and TRBJ2-5, with 15 nucleotides matching TRBD2. The CDR3 loop reads CASSVGTSGRSIYQETQYF. CDR3 nucleotide sequence: TGTGCCAGCAGCGTCGGGACTAGCGGGAGGAGCATCTACCAAGAGACCCAGTACTTC.